These 27 T cell receptor beta chains came from one sample sequenced in a study of breast tumors, draining lymph nodes, adjacent tissues. A single record per CDR3 protein comes from TCRdb applying MiXCR to the multiplex PCR reads. The sample shows about 230,000 distinct CDR3 sequences, approximately 29% of them seen only once. Axillary draining lymph nodes of breast cancer patients supplied the node samples. Sequencing input: axillary lymph node tissue. The receptors were sampled from a female donor with breast cancer. Some clones in this sample may be carry-over from other donors' samples.

At least ten counts were recorded for this clonotype. A much bigger clone sits one base away, suggesting this may be a read error. The chain uses TRBV20-1 and TRBJ2-5; TRBD2 matches at 10 bases. Germline V lookup: CDR1 DFQATT, CDR2 SNEGSKA (reference sequence). The CDR3 length is 15 residues. After removal of 6 bases from V and 5 bases from J, the junction contained 12 bases not matched to a gene. The CDR3: CSARPASGRAETQYF. The DNA of the CDR3 is TGCAGTGCCCGCCCGGCCAGCGGGAGGGCCGAGACCCAGTACTTC.

This clonotype was counted ten times or more. The chain recombines TRBV24-1 with TRBJ2-3; TRBD2 aligns across 14 bases. In germline, CDR1 is KGHDR, CDR2 SFDVKD. This CDR3 has 19 residues. The CDR3 nucleotides read TGTGTTCCCGGGCAGTTCCCTCCGGGACTAGCGGGAGAGGGTGGTACGCAGTATTTT. This translates into CVPGQFPPGLAGEGGTQYF.

The table lists this clonotype with a count of one. V and J are TRBV20-1 and TRBJ2-7; a weak D match, TRBD1 (5 bases). The germline CDR1 and CDR2 sequences are DFQATT and SNEGSKA (reference sequence). Trimming left V 6 bases short and J 4 bases short, with 16 bases between. The CDR3 extends over 13 amino acids. The CDR3 sequence: CSASDRRAYEQYV. The CDR3 nucleotides are TGCAGTGCATCCGACAGACGGGCTTACGAGCAGTACGTC.

The gene calls are TRBV2 and TRBJ1-2; D is possibly TRBD1 (5 bases). The germline gives CDR1 SNHLY, CDR2 FYNNEI. The germline V and J ends were trimmed by 7 bases and 2 bases, with 20 bases remaining between them. The CDR3 has 16 amino acids. The CDR3 bases are TGTGCCAGCACTAGGACGGGGGGGACCGTCAACTATGGCTACACCTTC. Protein sequence: CASTRTGGTVNYGYTF.

This clonotype was seen repeatedly, ten times or more. The V and J genes are TRBV4-2 and TRBJ2-3; TRBD2 aligns across 10 bases. The CDR3 has 19 amino acids. The V gene's germline CDR1 is LGHNA and CDR2 YNFKEQ. V shed 3 bases and J 2 bases; nucleotides not matched to a gene: 14. The CDR3 reads CASSHMRTSGTHPTDTQYF. In nucleotides, the CDR3 is TGTGCCAGCAGCCACATGAGGACTAGCGGCACACACCCCACAGATACGCAGTATTTT.

Regarding this clonotype: This could be a read error, since a much larger clone is one nucleotide away. This chain connects TRBV20-1 to TRBJ2-5; 7 bases agree with TRBD2. After removal of 2 bases from V and 0 bases from J, the junction contained 15 bases not matched to a gene. Germline V CDR1 and CDR2: DFQATT, SNEGSKA (reference sequence). This CDR3 comprises 18 residues. As DNA, the CDR3 is TGCAGTGCTAGACCTGCTGCGGGAGCGGCTTTTTACCAAGAGACCCAGTACTTC. This translates into CSARPAAGAAFYQETQYF.

Ten or more counts support this clonotype. This sequence joins TRBV5-5 and TRBJ2-1, with 7 positions matching TRBD2. The germline V gene has CDR1 SGHKS and CDR2 YYEKEE (reference sequence). CDR3 length: 11 amino acids. The J segment lost 15 bases and the V segment lost 2 bases, leaving 5 bases of the junction unmatched. CDR3 loop: CASSLIAGMFF. The CDR3 DNA sequence: TGTGCCAGCAGCTTAATAGCGGGTATGTTCTTC.

With regard to this clonotype: The germline gene is not matched at one end of the junction; a read error may be the cause. The chain employs TRBV9 and TRBJ2-7, with 9 bases identical to TRBD1. Germline loops: CDR1 SGDLS, CDR2 YYNGEE. The CDR3 covers 14 residues. DNA for the CDR3: TGTGCCCGCGCACGAGGGGACAGGGTAGACGAGCAGTCCTTC. It yields the protein CARARGDRVDEQSF.

This chain uses TRBV7-2 with TRBJ2-3, with D possibly being TRBD2 (5 bases). The CDR3 has 13 residues. Germline CDR1 reads SGHTA; CDR2 reads FQGNSA. The V and J ends lost 1 base and 6 bases respectively, with 8 bases between them. DNA of the CDR3: TGTGCCAGCAGCTTAGATCCGGGGGATACGCAGTATTTT. It is translated as CASSLDPGDTQYF.

The chain links TRBV11-2 to TRBJ2-4; 10 bases match TRBD1. The J segment lost 1 base and the V segment lost 3 bases, leaving 3 bases of the junction unmatched. Germline CDR1 is SGHAT and CDR2 is FQNNGV. The CDR3 loop spans 16 amino acids. The CDR3 DNA reads TGTGCCAGCAGCTTTCGACAGGGGGCGGCCAAAAACATTCAGTACTTC. Residues: CASSFRQGAAKNIQYF.

Ten or more counts support this clonotype. This sequence joins TRBV12-3 or TRBV12-4 and TRBJ1-2; no definite D call. V shed 3 bases and J shed 3 bases, with 11 bases lying between them. The CDR3 loop spans 14 amino acids. DNA of the CDR3: TGTGCCAGCAGTTTTTCCACCGGGGACTATGGCTACACCTTC. Its translation is CASSFSTGDYGYTF.

This clonotype was picked up many times. The chain combines TRBV9 with TRBJ2-3, with D maybe TRBD2 (5 bases). Trimming shortened V by 0 bases and J by 4 bases, and 15 bases separated the two germline ends. The V gene's germline CDR1 is SGDLS and CDR2 YYNGEE. The CDR3 totals 16 residues. CDR3 region: CASSVGSGYSADTQYF. CDR3 coding DNA: TGTGCCAGCAGCGTAGGAAGCGGCTACTCCGCAGATACGCAGTATTTT.

Ten or more counts support this clonotype. The V and J genes are TRBV13 and TRBJ2-5; maybe TRBD2 (5 bases). This CDR3 has 14 amino acids. Trimming left V 5 bases short and J 2 bases short, with 12 bases between. Germline CDR1 is PRHDT and CDR2 is FYEKMQ (reference sequence). The DNA for the CDR3 is TGTGCCAGCAGCGATCGGGGAACACAAGAGACCCAGTACTTC. This codes for CASSDRGTQETQYF.

Many counts were recorded for this clonotype. This chain links TRBV2 with TRBJ1-5; the match to TRBD1 covers 9 bases. With V trimmed by 4 bases and J by 4 bases, 5 bases remained unmatched. Germline V gene sequence: CDR1 SNHLY, CDR2 FYNNEI. CDR3 length: 15 residues. This chain's CDR3 is CASSVTGGDNQPQHF. Written as DNA, the CDR3 is TGTGCCAGCAGTGTTACAGGGGGCGATAATCAGCCCCAGCATTTT.

This clonotype has ten or more counts. This chain connects TRBV14 to TRBJ2-5; D unresolved. CDR1 is SGHDN, CDR2 FVKESK, per germline. This CDR3 has 15 amino acids. V gave up 6 bases and J gave up 0 bases, with 14 bases separating them. The CDR3 spells CASSPNMLYQETQYF. The CDR3 region has the DNA TGTGCCAGCAGTCCCAATATGTTGTACCAAGAGACCCAGTACTTC. Based on the CDR3 plus reference TRBV14 and TRBJ2-5, the full variable domain is EAGVTQFPSHSVIEKGQTVTLRCDPISGHDNLYWYRRVMGKEIKFLLHFVKESKQDESGMPNNRFLAERTGGTYSTLKVQPAELEDSGVYFCASSPNMLYQETQYFGPGTRLLVL.

In this sample, this clonotype turned up many times. The chain links TRBV18 to TRBJ2-5, with 8 bases aligning to TRBD2. Unmatched junction bases numbered 4, after V lost 2 bases and J lost 5 bases. The CDR3 is 14 amino acids. The germline V gene has CDR1 KGHSH and CDR2 LQKENI. CDR3 bases: TGTGCCAGCTCACCAAGCAGCGGGGGCGAGACCCAGTACTTC. Amino acids: CASSPSSGGETQYF.

The rearrangement links TRBV9 to TRBJ2-1; 12 nucleotides agree with TRBD2. The CDR3 consists of 20 residues. V lost 3 bases to trimming and J lost 1 base; unmatched junction nucleotides: 14. Germline-derived CDR1 and CDR2 are SGDLS and YYNGEE. CDR3 nucleotide sequence: TGTGCCAGCAGCGGCGGGGCGGGACTAGCGGGTAAACGATCCTACAATGAGCAGTTCTTC. Residues: CASSGGAGLAGKRSYNEQFF.

The sample holds many counts of this clonotype. The V call is TRBV5-6, the J call TRBJ2-7; 12 positions agree with TRBD2. CDR1 is SGHDT and CDR2 is YYEEEE in the germline V gene. Unmatched junction bases numbered 4, after V lost 4 bases and J lost 2 bases. This CDR3 has 15 amino acids. CDR3 nucleotide sequence: TGTGCCAGCAGCGCTAGCGGGAGGGGCGCCTACGAGCAGTACTTC. This translates into CASSASGRGAYEQYF.

This clonotype has a count of ten or more. This chain joins TRBV20-1 and TRBJ2-4; the D is unclear. V lost 5 bases and J lost 0, with 11 bases in between. Germline CDR1 reads DFQATT; CDR2 reads SNEGSKA (reference sequence). This CDR3 has 14 residues. The DNA for the CDR3 is TGCAGTGCTCAAAACACTCAAGCCAAAAACATTCAGTACTTC. Translated, it gives CSAQNTQAKNIQYF.

This clonotype was seen repeatedly, ten times or more. This chain joins TRBV27 and TRBJ2-7; 11 nucleotides agree with TRBD2. Germline lookup yields CDR1 MNHEY and CDR2 SMNVEV (reference sequence). The CDR3 has 15 amino acids. V lost 6 bases, J lost 3 bases, and 7 bases stayed unmatched. CDR3 DNA: TGTGCCAGCAGCGTTACTAGCGGGAGTTTCTACGAGCAGTACTTC. This gives the protein CASSVTSGSFYEQYF.

In this sample, this clonotype turned up a few times. The chain uses TRBV6-1 and TRBJ2-7; TRBD2 aligns across 8 bases. The germline V gene has CDR1 MNHNS and CDR2 SASEGT. The CDR3 totals 16 residues. The J segment lost 2 bases and the V segment lost 5 bases, leaving 11 bases of the junction unmatched. DNA for the CDR3: TGTGCCAGCAGTCAAACCCTAGCGGGTAAAACCTACGAGCAGTACTTC. Encoded protein: CASSQTLAGKTYEQYF.

This clonotype was recorded many times. The chain carries TRBV7-9 and TRBJ2-4, with D tentatively TRBD1 (6 bases). The CDR3 consists of 12 residues. Trimming cost V 2 bases and J 7 bases, with 6 bases left between them. Germline V lookup: CDR1 SEHNR, CDR2 FQNEAQ (reference sequence). The CDR3 here is CASSLQGNIQYF. The CDR3 DNA reads TGTGCCAGCAGCTTACAGGGGAACATTCAGTACTTC.

The V call is TRBV9, the J call TRBJ1-4; D might be TRBD1 (6 bases). Trimming stripped 0 bases from V and 7 bases from J, with 10 bases between. The CDR3 runs 14 residues. Germline CDR1 SGDLS, CDR2 YYNGEE. The CDR3, as DNA: TGTGCCAGCAGCGTAGTAGGGGGGGGTGAAAAACTGTTTTTT. Its translation: CASSVVGGGEKLFF.

About this clonotype: One junction end disagrees with the germline gene, perhaps due to a read error. V usage is TRBV5-1 and J usage is TRBJ2-1; 15 bases line up with TRBD2. Germline-derived CDR1 and CDR2 are SGHRS and YFSETQ. The CDR3 sequence is 19 residues long. The CDR3 sequence is CASSTGLAGGPIIYNEQFF. The CDR3 nucleotides are TGTGCCAGCAGCACTGGACTAGCGGGAGGGCCGATTATCTACAATGAGCAGTTCTTC.

Only a few counts were recorded for this clonotype. This could be a read error, since a much larger clone is one nucleotide away. J is TRBJ2-6 and V is TRBV7-3, with 12 bases matching TRBD1. Germline V lookup: CDR1 SGHTA, CDR2 FQGTGA. The CDR3 runs to 18 residues. CDR3 bases: TGTGCCAGCAGCTTAACTGGGACAGGGGGCTCTGGGGCCCACGTCCTGACTTTC. Encoded protein: CASSLTGTGGSGAHVLTF.

Many counts were recorded for this clonotype. The chain recombines TRBV20-1 with TRBJ2-1; 9 positions match TRBD2. Looked up from germline, CDR1 is DFQATT and CDR2 is SNEGSKA (reference sequence). The CDR3 extends over 15 amino acids. J lost 7 bases, V lost 1 base, and 8 bases had no gene match. The CDR3 loop reads CSARGLAGFSNEQFF. The CDR3 nucleotides read TGCAGTGCTAGAGGTCTAGCGGGATTCTCTAATGAGCAGTTCTTC.

This clonotype was observed at least ten times. The rearrangement links TRBV7-2 to TRBJ1-5; D remains unclear. V dropped 1 base and J dropped 7 bases, with 11 bases sitting between them. Germline V lookup: CDR1 SGHTA, CDR2 FQGNSA. The CDR3 is 14 residues long. CDR3: CASSLEGAKQPQHF. DNA for the CDR3: TGTGCCAGCAGCTTAGAAGGAGCTAAGCAGCCCCAGCATTTT.